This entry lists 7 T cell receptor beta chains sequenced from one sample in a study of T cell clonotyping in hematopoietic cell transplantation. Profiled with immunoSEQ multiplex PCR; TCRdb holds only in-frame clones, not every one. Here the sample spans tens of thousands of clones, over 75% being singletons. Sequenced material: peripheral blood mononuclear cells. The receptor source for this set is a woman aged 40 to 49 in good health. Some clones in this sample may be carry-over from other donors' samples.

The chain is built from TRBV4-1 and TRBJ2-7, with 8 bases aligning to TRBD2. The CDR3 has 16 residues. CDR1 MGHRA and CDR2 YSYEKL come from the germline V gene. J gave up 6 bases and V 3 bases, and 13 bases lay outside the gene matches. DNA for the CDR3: TGCGCCAGCAGCCAGACACGGAGCGGGAGATCCAGCGAGCAGTACTTC. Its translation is CASSQTRSGRSSEQYF.

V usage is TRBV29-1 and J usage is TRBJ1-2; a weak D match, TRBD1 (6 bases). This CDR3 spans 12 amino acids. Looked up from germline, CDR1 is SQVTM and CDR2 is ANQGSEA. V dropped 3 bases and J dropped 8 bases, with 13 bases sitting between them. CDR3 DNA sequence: TGCAGCGTTGATAGGGGGTCGGCAGGCTACACCTTC. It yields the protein CSVDRGSAGYTF. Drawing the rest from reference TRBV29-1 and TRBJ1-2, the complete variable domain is SAVISQKPSRDICQRGTSLTIQCQVDSQVTMMFWYRQQPGQSLTLIATANQGSEATYESGFVIDKFPISRPNLTFSTLTVSNMSPEDSSIYLCSVDRGSAGYTFGSGTRLTVV.

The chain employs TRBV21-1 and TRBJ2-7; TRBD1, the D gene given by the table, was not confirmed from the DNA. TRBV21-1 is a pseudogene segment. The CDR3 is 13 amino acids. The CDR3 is CASSVRDSDEQYF. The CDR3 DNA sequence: TGTGCCAGCAGCGTCCGGGACAGCGACGAGCAGTACTTC.

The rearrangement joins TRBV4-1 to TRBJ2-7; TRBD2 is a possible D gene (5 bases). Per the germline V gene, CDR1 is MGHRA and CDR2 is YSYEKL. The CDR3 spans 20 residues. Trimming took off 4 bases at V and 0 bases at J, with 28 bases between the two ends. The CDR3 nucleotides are TGCGCCAGCAGCCTAGTGGTAGGCGGACTTTATCCTAGAAGCTCCTACGAGCAGTACTTC. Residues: CASSLVVGGLYPRSSYEQYF.

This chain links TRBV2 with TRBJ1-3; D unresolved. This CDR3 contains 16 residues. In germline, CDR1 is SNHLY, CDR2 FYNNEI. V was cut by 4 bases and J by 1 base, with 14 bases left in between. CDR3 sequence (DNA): TGTGCCAGCAGTGTCACCTTCACCCGATCTGGAAACACCATATATTTT. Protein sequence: CASSVTFTRSGNTIYF.

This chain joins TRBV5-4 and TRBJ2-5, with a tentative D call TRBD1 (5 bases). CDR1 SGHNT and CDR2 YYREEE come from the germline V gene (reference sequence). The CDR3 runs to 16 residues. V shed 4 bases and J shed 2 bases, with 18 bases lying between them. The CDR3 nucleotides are TGTGCCAGCAGCCCGTCTGCTCCAGGGTTTCAAGAGACCCAGTACTTC. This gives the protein CASSPSAPGFQETQYF.

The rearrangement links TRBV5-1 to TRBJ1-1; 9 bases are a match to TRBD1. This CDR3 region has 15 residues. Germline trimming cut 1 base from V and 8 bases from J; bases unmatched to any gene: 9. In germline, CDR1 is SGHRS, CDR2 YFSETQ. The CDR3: CASSLLPGQGGEAFF. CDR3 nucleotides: TGCGCCAGCAGCTTGTTGCCGGGACAGGGAGGGGAAGCTTTCTTT.